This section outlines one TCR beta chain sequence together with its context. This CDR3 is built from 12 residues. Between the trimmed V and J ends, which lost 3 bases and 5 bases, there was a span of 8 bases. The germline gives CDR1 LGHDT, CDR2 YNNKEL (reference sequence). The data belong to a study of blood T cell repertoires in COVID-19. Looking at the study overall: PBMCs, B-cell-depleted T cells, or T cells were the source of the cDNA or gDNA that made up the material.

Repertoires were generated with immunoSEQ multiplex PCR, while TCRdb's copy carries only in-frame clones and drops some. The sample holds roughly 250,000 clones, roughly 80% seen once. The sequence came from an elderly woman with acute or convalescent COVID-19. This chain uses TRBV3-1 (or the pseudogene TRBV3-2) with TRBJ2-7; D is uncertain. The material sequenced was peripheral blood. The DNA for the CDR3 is TGTGCCAGCAGCCACCACAGTAACGAGCAGTACTTC. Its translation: CASSHHSNEQYF.